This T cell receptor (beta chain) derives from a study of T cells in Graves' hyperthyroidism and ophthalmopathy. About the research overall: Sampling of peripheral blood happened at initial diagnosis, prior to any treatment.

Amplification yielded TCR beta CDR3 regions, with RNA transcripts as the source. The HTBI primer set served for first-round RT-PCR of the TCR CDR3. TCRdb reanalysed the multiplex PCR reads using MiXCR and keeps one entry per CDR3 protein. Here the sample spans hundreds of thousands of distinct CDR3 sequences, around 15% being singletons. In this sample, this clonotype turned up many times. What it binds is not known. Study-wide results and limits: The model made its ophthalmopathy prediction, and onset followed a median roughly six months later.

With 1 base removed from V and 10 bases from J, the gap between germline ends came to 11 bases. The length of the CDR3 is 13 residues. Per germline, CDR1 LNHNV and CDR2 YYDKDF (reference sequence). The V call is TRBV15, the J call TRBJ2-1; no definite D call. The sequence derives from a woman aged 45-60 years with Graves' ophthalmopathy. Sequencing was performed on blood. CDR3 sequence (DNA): TGTGCCACCAGCAGAGGGGCGAGAGAGGAGCAGTTCTTC. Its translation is CATSRGAREEQFF.